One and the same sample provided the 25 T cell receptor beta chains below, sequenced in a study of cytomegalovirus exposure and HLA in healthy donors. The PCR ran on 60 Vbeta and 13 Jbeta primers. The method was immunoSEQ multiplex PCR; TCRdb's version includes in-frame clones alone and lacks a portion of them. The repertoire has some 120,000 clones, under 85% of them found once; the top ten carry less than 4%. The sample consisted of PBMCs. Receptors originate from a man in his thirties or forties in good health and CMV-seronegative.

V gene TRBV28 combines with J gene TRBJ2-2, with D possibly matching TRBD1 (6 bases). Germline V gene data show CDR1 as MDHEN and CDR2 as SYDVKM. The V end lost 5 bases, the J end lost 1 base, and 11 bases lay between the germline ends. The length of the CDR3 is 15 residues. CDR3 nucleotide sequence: TGTGCCAGCAGTCTAAGGACAGTGAACACCGGGGAGCTGTTTTTT. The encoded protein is CASSLRTVNTGELFF.

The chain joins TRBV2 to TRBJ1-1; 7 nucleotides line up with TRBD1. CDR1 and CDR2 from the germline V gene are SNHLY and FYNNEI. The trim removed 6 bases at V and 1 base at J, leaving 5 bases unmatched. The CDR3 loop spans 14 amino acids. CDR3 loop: CASRGDSENTEAFF. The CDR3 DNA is TGTGCCAGCAGGGGGGACAGCGAGAACACTGAAGCTTTCTTT.

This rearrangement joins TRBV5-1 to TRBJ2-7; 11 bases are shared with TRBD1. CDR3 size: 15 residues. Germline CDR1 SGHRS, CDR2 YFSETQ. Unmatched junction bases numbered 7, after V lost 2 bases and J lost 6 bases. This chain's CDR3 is CASSFPGQGVFEQYF. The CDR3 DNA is TGCGCCAGCAGCTTCCCGGGACAGGGGGTTTTCGAGCAGTACTTC.

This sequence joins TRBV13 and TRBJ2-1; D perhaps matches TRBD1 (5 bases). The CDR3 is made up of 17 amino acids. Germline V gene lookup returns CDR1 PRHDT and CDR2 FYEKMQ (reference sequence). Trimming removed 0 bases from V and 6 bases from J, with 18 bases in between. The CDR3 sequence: CASSLGQGGYKGNEQFF. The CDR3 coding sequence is TGTGCCAGCAGCTTAGGGCAGGGCGGATACAAAGGCAATGAGCAGTTCTTC.

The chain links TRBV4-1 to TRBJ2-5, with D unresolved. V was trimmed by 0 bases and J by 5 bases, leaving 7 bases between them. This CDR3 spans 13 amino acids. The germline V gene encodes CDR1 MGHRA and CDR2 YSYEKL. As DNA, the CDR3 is TGCGCCAGCAGCCAAGACTTTGCGGAGACCCAGTACTTC. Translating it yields CASSQDFAETQYF.

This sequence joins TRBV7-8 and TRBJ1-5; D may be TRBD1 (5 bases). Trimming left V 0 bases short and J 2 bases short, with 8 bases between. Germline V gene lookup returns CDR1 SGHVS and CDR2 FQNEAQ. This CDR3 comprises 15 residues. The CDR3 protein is CASSLATRGNQPQHF. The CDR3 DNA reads TGTGCCAGCAGCTTAGCGACCAGGGGCAATCAGCCCCAGCATTTT.

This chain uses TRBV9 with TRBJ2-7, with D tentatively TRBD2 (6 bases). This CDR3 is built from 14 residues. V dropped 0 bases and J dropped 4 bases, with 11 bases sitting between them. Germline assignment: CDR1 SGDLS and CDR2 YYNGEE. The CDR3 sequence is CASSVDLASYEQYF. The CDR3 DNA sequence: TGTGCCAGCAGCGTAGATCTAGCGAGTTACGAGCAGTACTTC.

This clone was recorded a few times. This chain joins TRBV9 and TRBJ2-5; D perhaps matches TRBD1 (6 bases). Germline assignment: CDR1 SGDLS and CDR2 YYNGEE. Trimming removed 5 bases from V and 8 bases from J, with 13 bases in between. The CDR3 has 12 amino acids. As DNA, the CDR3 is TGTGCCAGCAGTGATTCGACAGGTACCCAGTACTTC. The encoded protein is CASSDSTGTQYF.

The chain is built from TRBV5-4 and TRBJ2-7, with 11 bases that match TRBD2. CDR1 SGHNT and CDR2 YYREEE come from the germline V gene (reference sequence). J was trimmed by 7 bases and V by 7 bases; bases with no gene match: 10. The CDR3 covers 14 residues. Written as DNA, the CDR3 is TGTGCCAGCGGTTTAGCGGGAGGGCCGGGAGAGCAGTACTTC. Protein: CASGLAGGPGEQYF.

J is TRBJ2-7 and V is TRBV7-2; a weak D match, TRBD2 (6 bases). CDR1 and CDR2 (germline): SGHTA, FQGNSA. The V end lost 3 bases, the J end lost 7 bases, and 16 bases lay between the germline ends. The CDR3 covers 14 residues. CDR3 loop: CASSFGTDSVEQYF. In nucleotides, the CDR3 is TGTGCCAGCAGCTTCGGGACTGACTCCGTTGAGCAGTACTTC.

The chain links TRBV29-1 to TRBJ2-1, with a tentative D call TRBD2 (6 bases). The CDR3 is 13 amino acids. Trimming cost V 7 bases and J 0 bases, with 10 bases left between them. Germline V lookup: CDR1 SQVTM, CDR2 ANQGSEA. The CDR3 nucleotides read TGCAGCGCCCGGGGGAGCTCCTACAATGAGCAGTTCTTC. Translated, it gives CSARGSSYNEQFF.

This CDR3 is CASSSESAGRETQYF. Written as DNA, the CDR3 is TGTGCCAGCAGCTCCGAGTCGGCGGGTAGGGAGACCCAGTACTTC. The chain links TRBV5-4 to TRBJ2-5; D might be TRBD2 (5 bases). Trimming took 3 bases from V and 5 from J, leaving 17 bases between them. The CDR3 consists of 15 residues. Germline loops: CDR1 SGHNT, CDR2 YYREEE (reference sequence).

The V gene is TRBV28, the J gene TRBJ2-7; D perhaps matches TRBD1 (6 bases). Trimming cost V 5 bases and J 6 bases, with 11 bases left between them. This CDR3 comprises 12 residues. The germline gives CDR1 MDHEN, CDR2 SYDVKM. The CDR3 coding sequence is TGTGCCAGCAGTATCGGACAGACCGAGCAGTACTTC. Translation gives CASSIGQTEQYF. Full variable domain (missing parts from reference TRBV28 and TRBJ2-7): DVKVTQSSRYLVKRTGEKVFLECVQDMDHENMFWYRQDPGLGLRLIYFSYDVKMKEKGDIPEGYSVSREKKERFSLILESASTNQTSMYLCASSIGQTEQYFGPGTRLTVT.

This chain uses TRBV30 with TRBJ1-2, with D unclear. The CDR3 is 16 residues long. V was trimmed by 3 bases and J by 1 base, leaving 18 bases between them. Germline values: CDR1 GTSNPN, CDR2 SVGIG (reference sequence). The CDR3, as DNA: TGTGCCTGGAGGCCGCCCAGTCATCGAATTAACTATGGCTACACCTTC. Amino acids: CAWRPPSHRINYGYTF.

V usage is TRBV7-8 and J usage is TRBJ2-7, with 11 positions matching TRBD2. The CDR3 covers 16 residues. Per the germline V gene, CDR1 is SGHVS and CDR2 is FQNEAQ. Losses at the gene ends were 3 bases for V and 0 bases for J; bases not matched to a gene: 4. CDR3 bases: TGTGCCAGCAGCTTTGTAGCGGGAGGGAGCTCCTACGAGCAGTACTTC. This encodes CASSFVAGGSSYEQYF.

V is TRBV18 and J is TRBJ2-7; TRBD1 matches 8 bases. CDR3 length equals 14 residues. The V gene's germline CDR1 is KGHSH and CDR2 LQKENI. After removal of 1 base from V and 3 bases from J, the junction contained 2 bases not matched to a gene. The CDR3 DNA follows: TGTGCCAGCTCACCACAGGGACAGGACTACGAGCAGTACTTC. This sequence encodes CASSPQGQDYEQYF.

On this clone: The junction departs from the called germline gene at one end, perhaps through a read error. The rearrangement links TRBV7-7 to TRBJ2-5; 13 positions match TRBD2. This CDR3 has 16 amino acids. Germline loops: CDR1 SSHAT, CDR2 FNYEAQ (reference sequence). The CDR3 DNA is TGTGCTAGCAGCCCCGGGACTAGCGGGACACAAGAGACCCAGTACTTC. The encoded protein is CASSPGTSGTQETQYF. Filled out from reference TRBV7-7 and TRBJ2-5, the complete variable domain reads GAGVSQSPRYKVTKRGQDVTLRCDPISSHATLYWYQQALGQGPEFLTYFNYEAQPDKSGLPSDRFSAERPEGSISTLTIQRTEQRDSAMYRCASSPGTSGTQETQYFGPGTRLLVL.

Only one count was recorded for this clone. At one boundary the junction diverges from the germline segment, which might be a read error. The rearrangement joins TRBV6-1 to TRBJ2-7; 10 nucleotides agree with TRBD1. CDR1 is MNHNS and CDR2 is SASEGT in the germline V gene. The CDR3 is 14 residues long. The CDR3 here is CASMGTGDSYGQYF. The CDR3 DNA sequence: TGTGCCAGCATGGGGACAGGGGACTCCTACGGGCAGTACTTC.

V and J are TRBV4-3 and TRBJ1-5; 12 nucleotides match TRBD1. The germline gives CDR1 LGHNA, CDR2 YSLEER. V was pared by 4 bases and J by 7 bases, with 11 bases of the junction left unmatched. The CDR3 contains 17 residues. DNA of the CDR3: TGCGCCAGCAGCCCCTTCCGCGGGACAGGGGGCATCCAGCCCCAGCATTTT. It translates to CASSPFRGTGGIQPQHF.

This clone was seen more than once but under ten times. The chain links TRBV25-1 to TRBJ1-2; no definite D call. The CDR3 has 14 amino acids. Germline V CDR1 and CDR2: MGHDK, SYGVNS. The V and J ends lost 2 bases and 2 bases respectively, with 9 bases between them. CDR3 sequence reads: CASSESRLNYGYTF. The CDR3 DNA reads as TGTGCCAGCAGTGAAAGCCGACTGAACTATGGCTACACCTTC.

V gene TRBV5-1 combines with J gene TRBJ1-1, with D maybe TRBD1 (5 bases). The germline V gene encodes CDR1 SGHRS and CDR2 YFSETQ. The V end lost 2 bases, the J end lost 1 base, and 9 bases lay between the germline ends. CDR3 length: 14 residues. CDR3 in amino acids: CASSFRDTNTEAFF. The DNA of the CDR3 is TGCGCCAGCAGCTTCAGGGATACGAACACTGAAGCTTTCTTT.

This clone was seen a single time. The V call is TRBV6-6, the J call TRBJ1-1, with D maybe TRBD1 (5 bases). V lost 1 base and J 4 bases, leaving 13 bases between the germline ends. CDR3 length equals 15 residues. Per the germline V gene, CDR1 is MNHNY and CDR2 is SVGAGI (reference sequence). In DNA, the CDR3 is TGTGCCAGCAGTTACTACACCGGCGGGGGCACTGAAGCTTTCTTT. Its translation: CASSYYTGGGTEAFF.

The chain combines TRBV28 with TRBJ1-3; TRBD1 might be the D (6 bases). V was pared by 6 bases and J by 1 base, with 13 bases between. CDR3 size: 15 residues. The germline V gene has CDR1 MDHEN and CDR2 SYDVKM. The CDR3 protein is CASRGHTGSGNTIYF. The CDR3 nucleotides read TGTGCCAGCAGGGGACACACAGGTTCTGGAAACACCATATATTTT.

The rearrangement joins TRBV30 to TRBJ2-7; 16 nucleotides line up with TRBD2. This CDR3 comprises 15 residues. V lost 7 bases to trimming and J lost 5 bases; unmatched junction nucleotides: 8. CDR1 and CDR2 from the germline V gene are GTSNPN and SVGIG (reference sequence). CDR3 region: CASNSGTSGRDEQYF. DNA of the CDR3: TGTGCCTCGAATTCCGGGACTAGCGGGAGGGACGAGCAGTACTTC.

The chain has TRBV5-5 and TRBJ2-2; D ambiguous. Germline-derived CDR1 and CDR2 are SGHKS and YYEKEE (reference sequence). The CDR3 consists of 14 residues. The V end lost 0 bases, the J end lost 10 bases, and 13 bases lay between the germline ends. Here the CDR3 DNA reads TGTGCCAGCAGCTTGGAACCGCGGATCATGGAGCTGTTTTTT. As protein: CASSLEPRIMELFF.